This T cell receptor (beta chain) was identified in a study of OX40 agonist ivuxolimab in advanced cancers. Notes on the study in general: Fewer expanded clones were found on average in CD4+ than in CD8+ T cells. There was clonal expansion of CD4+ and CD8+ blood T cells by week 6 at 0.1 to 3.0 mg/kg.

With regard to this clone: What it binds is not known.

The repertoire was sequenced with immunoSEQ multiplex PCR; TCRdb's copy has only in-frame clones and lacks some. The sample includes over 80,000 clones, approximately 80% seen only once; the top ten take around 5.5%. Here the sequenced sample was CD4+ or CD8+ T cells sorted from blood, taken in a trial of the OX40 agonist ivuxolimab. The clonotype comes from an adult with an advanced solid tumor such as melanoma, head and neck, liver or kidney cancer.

In DNA, the CDR3 is TGCAGCGTTGGTGGGGGCCCCTACGAGCAGTACTTC. The encoded protein is CSVGGGPYEQYF. The chain joins TRBV29-1 to TRBJ2-7, with D perhaps TRBD1 (6 bases). Germline-derived CDR1 and CDR2 are SQVTM and ANQGSEA. The CDR3 sequence is 12 residues long. Trimming cost V 4 bases and J 2 bases, with 9 bases left between them.